This TCR beta chain derives from a study of vaccination effects on CD4 cells after COVID-19. Whole-study results and caveats: Late after vaccination, infection- and vaccine-induced clones showed marked clonal contraction. Cross-reaction with common cold coronaviruses was seen in only 1 of 255 vaccine-induced clones from healthy vaccinees.

Cells that had been cultured for ten to eleven days were the source of isolated CD4+ T cells. Either the BNT162b2 or mRNA-1273 vaccine was given to participants in two doses. Absence of prior SARS-CoV-2 infection characterized the vaccine recipients, who showed negative nucleocapsid antibodies. In the cultures, half the medium was exchanged for IL-2 medium on days 3 and 7. Germline lookup yields CDR1 KGHSH and CDR2 LQKENI. CDR3 length: 16 amino acids. The V segment lost 0 bases and the J segment 10 bases; nucleotides outside the gene matches: 10. TCRdb keeps only in-frame clones here, not all; method: immunoSEQ multiplex PCR. The data hold about 39,000 clones, with around two thirds observed a single time. On this clone itself: Its antigen is not known.

The receptor was derived from a human donor who received a COVID-19 vaccine. Sequenced here: CD4+ T cells from PBMCs cultured without peptide, sampled after COVID-19 vaccination. This chain links TRBV18 with TRBJ2-1, with 9 bases fitting TRBD2. The CDR3 spells CASSPPAGGAYGEQFF. The CDR3 DNA reads as TGTGCCAGCTCACCACCGGCGGGGGGGGCCTATGGCGAGCAGTTCTTC.